This TCR beta chain appears in the sequencing data of a study of neurological immune-mediated disorders. This clonotype was found many times. TCRdb re-called the 5' RACE reads through MiXCR, storing one row per CDR3 protein. The sample has tens of thousands of distinct CDR3 sequences, more than 2% seen once. The CDR3 is 18 amino acids. V lost 1 base, J lost 0 bases, and 16 bases lay in between. CDR1 WSHSY and CDR2 SAAADI come from the germline V gene. The sequencing input was PBMCs. The receptor was isolated from a man aged 50-59 years with multiple sclerosis. The chain combines TRBV10-2 with TRBJ1-5; D is uncertain. In DNA, the CDR3 is TGCGCCAGCAGTGAGTTTACGGGAGTGGGGATTAGCAATCAGCCCCAGCATTTT. Its translation: CASSEFTGVGISNQPQHF.